The clone carrying this T cell receptor (beta chain) has more than one count but fewer than ten. Its ends do not fully match the called genes, so a read error is possible. This sample is drawn from a study of regulatory T cells in long-lasting Graves disease. Investigators prepared the TCR beta libraries by applying iRepertoire HTBI primers and Arm-PCR of CDR3 regions. TCRdb called the multiplex PCR reads again in MiXCR, with one record for every CDR3 protein. The sample carries about 540,000 distinct CDR3 sequences, roughly 12% recorded once. Time point here: newly diagnosed GD, antithyroid drugs for less than 3 months. Scientists built the TCR library using RNA that was extracted from PBMCs. Germline CDR1 reads SQVTM; CDR2 reads ANQGSEA. The CDR3 covers 15 residues. The same sample was also used in a study of T cells in Graves' hyperthyroidism and ophthalmopathy.

The specimen was peripheral blood mononuclear cells (PBMCs), collected at new diagnosis, from a patient treated with antithyroid drugs. The chain is built from TRBV29-1 and TRBJ2-7; either TRBD1 or TRBD2 may fit D (6 bases each). The clonotype originates from a man aged 25 to 45 with Graves disease. Here the CDR3 DNA reads TGCAGCGTCGAAGTGGACGGAGGGGGGCCCCAAGGGCAGTACTTC. Its translation is CSVEVDGGGPQGQYF.